The clone carrying this T cell receptor (beta chain) was detected only a few times. Its antigen remains unidentified. The entry originates in a study of T cells in Graves' hyperthyroidism and ophthalmopathy. Study conclusions and caveats: Most clonotypes expanded in the thyroid (above 0.001) were also present in blood.

The source material, RNA transcripts, was used to amplify TCR beta CDR3 regions. The TCR CDR3 was amplified in a first-round RT-PCR using the HTBI primer set. Each CDR3 protein gets one entry after TCRdb re-called the multiplex PCR reads with MiXCR. The repertoire holds 550,000 to 600,000 distinct CDR3 sequences, with 46% as singletons. V was shortened by 3 bases and J by 0 bases, with 9 bases between the two germline ends. Germline V CDR1 and CDR2: KGHSH, LQKENI. The CDR3 is 15 amino acids. The sample comprised peripheral blood or thyroid tissue (not recorded which). The sequence was obtained from an adult woman with Graves' disease, either hyperthyroidism or ophthalmopathy (not recorded which). The chain recombines TRBV18 with TRBJ1-3; D perhaps matches TRBD1 (5 bases). CDR3 sequence: CASSPGVFSGNTIYF. In DNA form, the CDR3 reads TGTGCCAGCTCACCGGGGGTATTCTCTGGAAACACCATATATTTT.